The 7 T cell receptor beta chains given below trace back to one sample, sequenced in a study. Cells sorted as Tregs were CD4+, CD25+ and CD127-/low. TCRdb itself ran the 5' RACE reads through MiXCR, one entry per CDR3 protein. Of fewer than 65,000 distinct CDR3 sequences in the sample, less than 25% were seen once. Source material: tumor-infiltrating Tregs sorted from the breast tumor. These receptors originate from a female donor with breast cancer.

This clonotype was observed at least ten times. The chain uses TRBV12-3 or TRBV12-4 and TRBJ1-2, with D tentatively TRBD1 (6 bases). The V and J ends lost 4 bases and 8 bases respectively, with 8 bases between them. This CDR3 region has 11 residues. The CDR3, as DNA: TGTGCCAGCAGTTATGGGGGCGGCTACACCTTC. The encoded protein is CASSYGGGYTF.

The chain joins TRBV12-3 or TRBV12-4 to TRBJ1-2; D ambiguous. Trimming removed 4 bases from V and 6 bases from J, with 12 bases in between. There are 13 residues in the CDR3. The CDR3 DNA reads TGTGCCAGCAGTTATCCGCGGGCAGATGGCTACACCTTC. This sequence encodes CASSYPRADGYTF.

A remark on this clonotype: The CDR3 end shows no conserved phenylalanine or tryptophan, and so a read error is likely. V is TRBV6-1 and J is TRBJ1-2; D not certain. The CDR3 is made up of 13 amino acids. Between the trimmed V and J ends, which lost 1 base and 6 bases, there was a span of 9 bases. The V gene's germline CDR1 is MNHNS and CDR2 SASEGT. The CDR3 coding sequence is TGTGCCAGCAGTGAAGGTCACAGCGATGGCTACACCGTC. It yields the protein CASSEGHSDGYTV.

J is TRBJ1-4 and V is TRBV7-9; 8 nucleotides match TRBD1. After removal of 0 bases from V and 5 bases from J, the junction contained 5 bases not matched to a gene. Germline lookup yields CDR1 SEHNR and CDR2 FQNEAQ (reference sequence). The CDR3 contains 16 residues. This CDR3 is CASSLAGGTGNEKLFF. DNA for the CDR3: TGTGCCAGCAGCTTAGCCGGGGGGACAGGAAATGAAAAACTGTTTTTT.

This clonotype is categorized as medium-sized. This chain joins TRBV7-9 and TRBJ2-2, with a weak D call TRBD2 (5 bases). Germline lookup yields CDR1 SEHNR and CDR2 FQNEAQ (reference sequence). Trimming took off 5 bases at V and 6 bases at J, with 16 bases between the two ends. The length of the CDR3 is 15 residues. The CDR3 reads CASSSRRTVPGELFF. The CDR3 DNA follows: TGTGCCAGCAGCAGCCGGAGGACCGTCCCCGGGGAGCTGTTTTTT.

This clonotype came up a few times. The V gene is TRBV5-1, the J gene TRBJ2-1; a possible D gene is TRBD2 (6 bases). CDR1 is SGHRS and CDR2 is YFSETQ in the germline V gene. This CDR3 has 15 residues. Trimming stripped 4 bases from V and 8 bases from J, with 19 bases between. The CDR3 nucleotides are TGCGCCAGCAGCGTGAGGTGGGCAGGAGGGGATGAGCAGTTCTTC. Residues: CASSVRWAGGDEQFF.

This clonotype is labeled medium-sized. This chain connects TRBV7-2 to TRBJ2-5, with D unresolved. Trimming removed 4 bases from V and 5 bases from J, with 17 bases in between. The CDR3 length is 15 residues. Germline assignment: CDR1 SGHTA and CDR2 FQGNSA. CDR3 coding DNA: TGTGCCAGCAGCTCGCGGTCCCCCGGGCGGGAGACCCAGTACTTC. It codes for CASSSRSPGRETQYF.